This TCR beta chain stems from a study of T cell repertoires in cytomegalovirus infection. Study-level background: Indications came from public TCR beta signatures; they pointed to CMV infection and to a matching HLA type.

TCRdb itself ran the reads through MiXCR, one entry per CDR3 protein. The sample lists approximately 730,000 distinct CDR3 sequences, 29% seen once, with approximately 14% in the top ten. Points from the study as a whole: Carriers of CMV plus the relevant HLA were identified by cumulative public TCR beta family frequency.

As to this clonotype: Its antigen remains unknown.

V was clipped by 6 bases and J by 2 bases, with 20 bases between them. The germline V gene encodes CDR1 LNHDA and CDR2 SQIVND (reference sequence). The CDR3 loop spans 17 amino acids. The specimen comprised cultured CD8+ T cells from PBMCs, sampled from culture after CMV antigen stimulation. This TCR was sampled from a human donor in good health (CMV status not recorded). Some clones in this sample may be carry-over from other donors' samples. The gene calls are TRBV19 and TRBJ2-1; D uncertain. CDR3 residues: CASSTPPSLLTYNEQFF. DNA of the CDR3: TGTGCCAGTAGCACCCCCCCTAGTCTCCTAACCTACAATGAGCAGTTCTTC.